The next 2 T cell receptor beta chains were all read from a single sample in a study of OX40 agonist ivuxolimab in advanced cancers. Generated by immunoSEQ multiplex PCR, the TCRdb table keeps only in-frame clones and is missing some. The table has about 33,000 clones, 74% seen once. Sequencing used CD4+ or CD8+ T cells sorted from blood, obtained in a trial of the OX40 agonist ivuxolimab. These receptor sequences come from an adult with an advanced solid tumor such as melanoma, head and neck, liver or kidney cancer.

The genes are TRBV18 and TRBJ2-2, with 7 bases aligning to TRBD1. J was trimmed by 2 bases and V by 5 bases; bases with no gene match: 5. CDR1 is KGHSH and CDR2 is LQKENI in the germline V gene. The CDR3 covers 15 residues. The CDR3: CASSDGTANTGELFF. The DNA of the CDR3 is TGTGCCAGCTCAGACGGGACAGCCAACACCGGGGAGCTGTTTTTT.

The chain links TRBV9 to TRBJ1-2; possibly TRBD1 for D (5 bases). V lost 4 bases and J 7 bases, leaving 20 bases between the germline ends. The CDR3 spans 15 residues. Germline V CDR1 and CDR2: SGDLS, YYNGEE. This CDR3 reads CASSPRQHLSGGYTF. As DNA, the CDR3 is TGTGCCAGCAGCCCTAGACAGCACCTCTCTGGTGGCTACACCTTC.